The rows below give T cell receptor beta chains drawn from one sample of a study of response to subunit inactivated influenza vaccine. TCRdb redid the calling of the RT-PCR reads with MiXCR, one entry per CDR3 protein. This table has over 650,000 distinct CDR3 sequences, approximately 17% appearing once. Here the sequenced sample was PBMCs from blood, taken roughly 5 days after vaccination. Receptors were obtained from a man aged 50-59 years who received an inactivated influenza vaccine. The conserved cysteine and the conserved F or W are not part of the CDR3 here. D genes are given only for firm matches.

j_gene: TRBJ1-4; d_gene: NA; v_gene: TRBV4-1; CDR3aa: ASSQVVSLGEKLF
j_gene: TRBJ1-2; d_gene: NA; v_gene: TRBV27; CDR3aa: ASSSRWGGYT
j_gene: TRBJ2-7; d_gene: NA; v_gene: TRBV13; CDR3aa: ASSKRGRYEQY
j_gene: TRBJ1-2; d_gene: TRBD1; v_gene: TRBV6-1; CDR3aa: ASSTRAGGAEGYT
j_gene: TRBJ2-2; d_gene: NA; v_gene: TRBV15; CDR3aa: ATSRDRWGDTGELF
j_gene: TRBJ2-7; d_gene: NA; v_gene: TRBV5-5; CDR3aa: ASSLDTGRFYEQY
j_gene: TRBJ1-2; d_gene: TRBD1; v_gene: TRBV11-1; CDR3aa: ASSLDQGQSTHPGYGYT
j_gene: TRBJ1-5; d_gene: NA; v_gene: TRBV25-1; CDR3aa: ASAGQLSNQPQH
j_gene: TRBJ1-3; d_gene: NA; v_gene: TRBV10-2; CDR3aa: ASTGTAGNTIY
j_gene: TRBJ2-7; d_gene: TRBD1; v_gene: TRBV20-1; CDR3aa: SATTGELTYEQY
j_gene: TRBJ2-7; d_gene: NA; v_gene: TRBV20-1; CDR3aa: SGLIGPYEQY
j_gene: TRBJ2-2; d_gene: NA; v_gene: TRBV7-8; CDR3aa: ASSLLGASDGELF
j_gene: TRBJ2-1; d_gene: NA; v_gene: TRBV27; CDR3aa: ASSSLGYEQF
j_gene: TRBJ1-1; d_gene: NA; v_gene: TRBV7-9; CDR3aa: ASSLPGGRAF
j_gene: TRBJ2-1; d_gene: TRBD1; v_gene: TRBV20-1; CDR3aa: RVQGSISYNEQF
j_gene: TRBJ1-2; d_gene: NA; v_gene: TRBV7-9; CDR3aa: ASIQIMNYGYT
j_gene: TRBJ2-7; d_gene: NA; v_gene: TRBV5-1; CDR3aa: ASRSRGISYEQY
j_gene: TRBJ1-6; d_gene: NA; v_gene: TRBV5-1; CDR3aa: ASSLGQVGSSPLH
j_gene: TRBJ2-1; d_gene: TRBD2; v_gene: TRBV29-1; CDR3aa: SVGRTSGSNEQF
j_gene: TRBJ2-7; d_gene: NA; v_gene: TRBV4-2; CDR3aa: ASSGDSWSSYEQY
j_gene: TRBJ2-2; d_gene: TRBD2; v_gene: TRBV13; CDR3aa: ASSATLAGGPSGELF
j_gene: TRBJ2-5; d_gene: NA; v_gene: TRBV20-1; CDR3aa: SAKRSLWETQY
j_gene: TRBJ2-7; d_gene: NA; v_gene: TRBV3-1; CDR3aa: ASSQTGREQY
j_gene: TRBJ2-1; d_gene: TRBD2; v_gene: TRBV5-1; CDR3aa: ASSPRLAGGHEQF
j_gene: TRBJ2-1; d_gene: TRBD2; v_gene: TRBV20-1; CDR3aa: SAGGTSGRARSYNEQF
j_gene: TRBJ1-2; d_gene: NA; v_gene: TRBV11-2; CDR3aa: ASSLEGGWSGYT
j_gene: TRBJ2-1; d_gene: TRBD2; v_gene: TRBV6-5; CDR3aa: ASSYLLAGLREQF